A single T cell receptor beta chain is shown here with its context. The record originates from a study of T cell responses to AZD1222 COVID-19 vaccine. Data came from immunoSEQ multiplex PCR; TCRdb stores just in-frame clones and leaves some out. The sample lists over 130,000 clones; about 89% were seen once. Trimming pared 3 bases from V and 0 bases from J, leaving 12 bases between. This CDR3 contains 15 residues. Germline loops: CDR1 ENHRY, CDR2 SYGVKD. The chain joins TRBV10-3 to TRBJ2-7; no clear D gene. The sequencing here drew on peripheral blood, taken 28 days after the second dose of the MenACWY control vaccine. This clonotype was sampled from an adult who received the MenACWY meningococcal vaccine as a control. CDR3 in amino acids: CAISDLQSPSYEQYF. The CDR3 DNA follows: TGTGCCATCAGTGATTTGCAGTCCCCCTCCTACGAGCAGTACTTC.